The 8 T cell receptor beta chains presented below share a single source sample, sequenced in a study of blood T cell dynamics during melanoma immunotherapy. TCRdb keeps only in-frame clones here, not all; method: immunoSEQ multiplex PCR. The sample holds 20,000 to 25,000 clones, roughly nine tenths seen once. Time point: pre-treatment baseline. Material: blood, obtained from a patient treated with checkpoint blockade. These receptors were collected from a human donor with melanoma.

This clone came up once. The chain is built from TRBV5-1 and TRBJ1-2; possible D gene TRBD1, 6 bases. Between the trimmed V and J ends, which lost 4 bases and 5 bases, there was a span of 18 bases. CDR3 length: 15 amino acids. Germline V CDR1 and CDR2: SGHRS, YFSETQ. This CDR3 is CASSTGDTRGYGYTF. The DNA of the CDR3 is TGCGCCAGCAGCACGGGGGACACGCGAGGGTATGGCTACACCTTC.

The chain employs TRBV11-3 and TRBJ2-5; 8 bases fit TRBD1. The DNA end is a closer match to TRBJ2-7, so the J assignment may be wrong. Per the germline V gene, CDR1 is SGHNT and CDR2 is YENEEA. This CDR3 is 15 amino acids long. CDR3 protein: CASSSGAGGIYEQYF. In DNA, the CDR3 is TGTGCCAGCAGCTCGGGCGCAGGGGGCATCTACGAGCAGTACTTC.

This sequence joins TRBV19 and TRBJ1-2, with 9 bases identical to TRBD1. The CDR3 loop spans 15 amino acids. V was clipped by 7 bases and J by 2 bases; unmatched bases: 8. From germline, CDR1 is LNHDA and CDR2 SQIVND (reference sequence). CDR3 amino acids: CASNKPGQGNYGYTF. The CDR3, as DNA: TGTGCCAGTAACAAGCCGGGACAGGGAAACTATGGCTACACCTTC.

This chain links TRBV19 with TRBJ2-1, with 7 bases aligning to TRBD1. V was pared by 7 bases and J by 5 bases, with 2 bases of the junction left unmatched. This CDR3 has 12 residues. Per germline, CDR1 LNHDA and CDR2 SQIVND (reference sequence). The CDR3 is CASMGQHNEQFF. Here the CDR3 DNA reads TGTGCCAGTATGGGACAGCACAATGAGCAGTTCTTC.

This chain connects TRBV6-5 to TRBJ2-7; D is possibly TRBD2 (5 bases). The CDR3 is 15 residues long. The germline CDR1 and CDR2 sequences are MNHEY and SVGAGI. Trimming pared 6 bases from V and 2 bases from J, leaving 17 bases between. This CDR3 is CASRQHGLRPYEQYF. As DNA, the CDR3 is TGTGCCAGCAGGCAACATGGACTTCGGCCCTACGAGCAGTACTTC.

The chain employs TRBV28 and TRBJ2-5, with D perhaps being TRBD1 or TRBD2 (5 bases each). Germline V gives CDR1 MDHEN, CDR2 SYDVKM. This CDR3 comprises 14 residues. Trimming removed 5 bases from V and 5 bases from J, with 15 bases in between. CDR3 in amino acids: CASSTQGASETQYF. The CDR3 nucleotides read TGTGCCAGCAGTACCCAGGGAGCTTCGGAGACCCAGTACTTC.

The gene calls are TRBV6-5 and TRBJ2-3; TRBD1 matches at 9 bases. The junction had 5 bases not matched to a gene; V was cut back by 6 bases and J by 4 bases. From germline, CDR1 is MNHEY and CDR2 SVGAGI. This CDR3 comprises 14 residues. The CDR3 reads CASRKDRGADTQYF. The CDR3 coding sequence is TGTGCCAGCAGGAAAGACAGGGGGGCAGATACGCAGTATTTT.

The genes are TRBV19 and TRBJ2-6; D call uncertain. The CDR3 runs to 15 residues. V was pared by 5 bases and J by 1 base, with 9 bases between. CDR1 LNHDA and CDR2 SQIVND come from the germline V gene (reference sequence). DNA for the CDR3: TGTGCCAGTAGTGTAGTGGGGTCTGGGGCCAACGTCCTGACTTTC. As protein: CASSVVGSGANVLTF.